This T cell receptor beta chain is drawn from a study of blood T cells in healthy people across ages. Study as a whole: About one barcoded TCR beta cDNA was captured per two T cells.

On this clonotype: Its specificity is not known.

Together with a sample-barcoded 5' primer, a J-beta primer mix was included in a second PCR lasting about 6 to 11 cycles. TCRdb passed the 5' RACE reads through MiXCR, listing each CDR3 protein once. The sample includes hundreds of thousands of distinct CDR3 sequences, under 45% of them seen just once. Study conclusions and caveats: Diversity estimates drawn from one million T cells were deemed underestimates.

It was 9.5 to 10 milliliters of peripheral blood that were drawn from each donor. From germline, CDR1 is MDHEN and CDR2 SYDVKM. This CDR3 is 17 amino acids long. V shed 7 bases and J shed 1 base, with 20 bases lying between them. Sequencing used blood. This clonotype originated in a man in his 60s in good health. This chain uses TRBV28 with TRBJ1-5; the D is unclear. The CDR3, as DNA: TGTGCCAGCACCCGTCGGGGTGGAGGGAACAGCAATCAGCCCCAGCATTTT. Translation gives CASTRRGGGNSNQPQHF.